This TCR beta chain comes out of a study of blood T cell repertoires in COVID-19. Measured with immunoSEQ multiplex PCR; TCRdb has only the in-frame clones, and not every one. Of 140,000 to 150,000 clones in the sample, under 90% were seen once. CDR1 is LGHDT, CDR2 YNNKEL, per germline (reference sequence). CDR3 size: 17 residues. V lost 4 bases to trimming and J lost 2 bases, with 20 bases between them. The receptor was isolated from a man in his 70s who had recovered from COVID-19. The sequenced sample was peripheral blood. The chain has TRBV3-1 (or the pseudogene TRBV3-2) and TRBJ2-5, with a weak D call TRBD2 (7 bases). CDR3 DNA sequence: TGTGCCAGCAGCCCACGGGGGGCGCTGGGGCTTCAAGAGACCCAGTACTTC. Translating it yields CASSPRGALGLQETQYF.